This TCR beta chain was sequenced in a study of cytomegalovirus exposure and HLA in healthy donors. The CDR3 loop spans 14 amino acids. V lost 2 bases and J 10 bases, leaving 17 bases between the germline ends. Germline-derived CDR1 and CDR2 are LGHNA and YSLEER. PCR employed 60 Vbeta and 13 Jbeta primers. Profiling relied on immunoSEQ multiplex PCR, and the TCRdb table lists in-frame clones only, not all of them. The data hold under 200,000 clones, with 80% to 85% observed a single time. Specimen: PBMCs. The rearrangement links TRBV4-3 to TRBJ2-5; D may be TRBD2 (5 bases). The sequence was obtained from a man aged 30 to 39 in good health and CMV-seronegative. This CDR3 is CASSQLSSGVGQYF. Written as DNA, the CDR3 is TGCGCCAGCAGCCAATTGTCCTCCGGGGTGGGCCAGTACTTC.